The clone carrying this T cell receptor beta chain was counted only a few times. Its specificity is unknown. This specimen belongs to a study of OX40 agonist ivuxolimab in advanced cancers. Study-level background: Averaging 60 years in age, with a range of about 23 to 85, the cohort was 80% to 90% male. Study-level results: Low clonal expansion, among the lowest seen, marked partial responders at 0.1-3.0 mg/kg. Dose levels from 0.1 to 3.0 mg/kg saw CD4+ and CD8+ blood T cells expand clonally by week 6.

TCRdb's copy holds only in-frame clones and misses some; the assay was immunoSEQ multiplex PCR. Among about 73,000 clones, 70% to 90% were seen once, and the ten largest hold about 8%. CDR1 is SGHTA and CDR2 is FQGNSA in the germline V gene. The ends were cut back, 5 bases at V and 2 bases at J, with 11 bases in the middle. The CDR3 spans 14 residues. This TCR derives from an adult with an advanced solid tumor such as melanoma, head and neck, liver or kidney cancer. Material: CD4+ or CD8+ T cells sorted from blood, obtained in a trial of the OX40 agonist ivuxolimab. This chain connects TRBV7-2 to TRBJ2-3, with D tentatively TRBD1 (5 bases). This CDR3 is CASSTRQPTDTQYF. CDR3 in DNA: TGTGCCAGCAGCACCCGACAGCCCACAGATACGCAGTATTTT.